The clone carrying this T cell receptor (beta chain) was seen a few times. The CDR3 loop spans 14 amino acids. Germline lookup yields CDR1 KGHDR and CDR2 SFDVKD. Trimming left V 6 bases short and J 5 bases short, with 15 bases between. This specimen comes from a study of patients and donors after allogeneic stem cell transplantation. TCRdb processed the RT-PCR reads anew with MiXCR; each CDR3 protein has one entry. The sample includes more than 850,000 distinct CDR3 sequences, roughly 18% of them seen just once. This sequence joins TRBV24-1 and TRBJ2-5; tentative D call: TRBD1 (6 bases). This receptor was identified in a human donor who was either an allogeneic HSCT recipient or a stem cell or donor lymphocyte infusion donor (not recorded which). It is not recorded whose cells these are; they may come from a transplant donor. The sample was blood, either unsorted or a sorted T cell fraction (not recorded which). CDR3 region: CATSPTGSWETQYF. The CDR3 nucleotides are TGTGCCACCAGTCCCACAGGGAGTTGGGAGACCCAGTACTTC.